This T cell receptor beta chain is drawn from a study of CD4 and CD8 cells across lung adenocarcinoma regions (dated 2018 in TCRdb). Regarding the study in general: The study examined intratumor heterogeneity of the T cell receptor repertoire by comparing tumor centers with tumor margins.

Donors were patients with localized lung adenocarcinoma, a subtype of non-small cell lung cancer. Samples were obtained from the margins of localized lung adenocarcinomas. CD8+ T cells from tumor tissue were profiled separately from CD4+ T cells for TCR repertoire analysis. Library generation was performed with PCR. For sequencing, a HiSeq X Ten was employed. TCRdb reworked the public reads: Q25 trimming with fastp, MiXCR clone assembly, productive beta chains retained. For every CDR3 protein sequence, its rows merge into one entry that carries the most common genes and DNA. A total of fewer than 15,000 distinct CDR3 sequences appear in this sample, under 75% of them only once. The ten largest make up 35% to 40% of the sample. The germline V gene sets CDR1 to MNHNS and CDR2 to SASEGT. V trim: 3 bases; J trim: 4 bases; unmatched bases: 5. CDR3 length: 15 amino acids, cysteine to phenylalanine. Only CDR3 DNA is held: 45 bases, read in frame from base 1.

In the case of this clonotype: Its cognate antigen has yet to be identified. Base qualities are not at hand, and no much larger clone is one base apart.

Material: CD8+ T cells from the margin of a lung tumor. This specimen's cell subset or site label, interpreted: tumor margin region. Recombination connected TRBV6-1 to TRBJ2-1; TRBD2 agrees with 8 junctional bases. This sequence was found in a female donor with lung adenocarcinoma. The CD4 and CD8 labels of this study may be unreliable. The CDR3 region has the sequence CASSDKASGYNEQFF. The DNA is as follows: TGTGCCAGCAGTGATAAGGCTAGCGGGTACAATGAGCAGTTCTTC.